One sample yielded the 5 T cell receptor beta chains listed below, sequenced in a study of cytomegalovirus exposure and HLA in healthy donors. The PCR employed 60 Vbeta primers together with 13 Jbeta primers. Data came from immunoSEQ multiplex PCR; TCRdb stores just in-frame clones and leaves some out. The data show nearly 100,000 clones, approximately 9% seen once. The sample taken for sequencing was PBMCs. These receptors originate from a man in his fifties in good health and CMV-seropositive.

V and J are TRBV19 and TRBJ2-3, with 9 bases fitting TRBD1. The CDR3 is made up of 16 amino acids. V lost 8 bases to trimming and J lost 3 bases; unmatched junction nucleotides: 12. Germline-derived CDR1 and CDR2 are LNHDA and SQIVND (reference sequence). CDR3 region: CASSTSGTGNTDTQYF. The CDR3 nucleotides are TGTGCCAGTTCCACTTCCGGGACAGGGAATACAGATACGCAGTATTTT.

This clone occurred many times. This chain connects TRBV18 to TRBJ1-1; TRBD1 matches at 7 bases. Germline CDR1 KGHSH, CDR2 LQKENI. The CDR3 runs to 16 residues. The trim removed 1 base at V and 0 bases at J, leaving 5 bases unmatched. Here the CDR3 reads CASSPLQTGLNTEAFF. Here the CDR3 DNA reads TGTGCCAGCTCACCACTACAGACAGGGTTGAACACTGAAGCTTTCTTT.

The chain has TRBV27 and TRBJ2-3; tentative D call: TRBD2 (5 bases). The V gene lost 8 bases and the J gene lost 6 bases, with 15 bases spanning the gap. Germline V gene lookup returns CDR1 MNHEY and CDR2 SMNVEV (reference sequence). The CDR3 has 13 residues. This chain's CDR3 is CASGRLPFDTQYF. The CDR3 DNA reads as TGTGCCAGCGGGAGACTCCCTTTTGATACGCAGTATTTT.

The V and J genes are TRBV2 and TRBJ2-7; 7 nucleotides agree with TRBD1. Germline loops: CDR1 SNHLY, CDR2 FYNNEI. The ends lost 5 bases at V and 2 bases at J; junction bases unmatched: 6. The CDR3 is 14 amino acids. CDR3 DNA: TGTGCCAGCAGTCGGACAGGTTCTACCTACGAGCAGTACTTC. It codes for CASSRTGSTYEQYF.

This clone was picked up a small number of times. This chain joins TRBV19 and TRBJ1-2, with D perhaps matching TRBD1 (6 bases). The CDR3 runs 12 residues. Germline V gives CDR1 LNHDA, CDR2 SQIVND (reference sequence). V was cut by 9 bases and J by 8 bases, with 16 bases left in between. The CDR3 DNA follows: TGTGCCAGCACGACAGGCAATCACGGCTACACCTTC. This codes for CASTTGNHGYTF.